This TCR beta chain was recovered during a study of blood T cell repertoires in COVID-19. Study information: T cells, B-cell-depleted T cells, or PBMCs provided the cDNA or gDNA that served as material.

Between the trimmed V and J ends, which lost 4 bases and 6 bases, there was a span of 16 bases. CDR3 length: 15 amino acids. Per germline, CDR1 MNHNY and CDR2 SVGAGI (reference sequence). Measured with immunoSEQ multiplex PCR; TCRdb has only the in-frame clones, and not every one. Of under 500,000 clones listed, roughly 89% are singletons. The J gene is TRBJ1-5, the V gene TRBV6-6; TRBD1 might be the D (5 bases). The receptor comes from a woman in her 30s with acute or convalescent COVID-19. The specimen sequenced was peripheral blood. Written as DNA, the CDR3 is TGTGCCAGCAGTTCGTCGGGGGTCGGGGTTCAGCCCCAGCATTTT. Translating it yields CASSSSGVGVQPQHF.